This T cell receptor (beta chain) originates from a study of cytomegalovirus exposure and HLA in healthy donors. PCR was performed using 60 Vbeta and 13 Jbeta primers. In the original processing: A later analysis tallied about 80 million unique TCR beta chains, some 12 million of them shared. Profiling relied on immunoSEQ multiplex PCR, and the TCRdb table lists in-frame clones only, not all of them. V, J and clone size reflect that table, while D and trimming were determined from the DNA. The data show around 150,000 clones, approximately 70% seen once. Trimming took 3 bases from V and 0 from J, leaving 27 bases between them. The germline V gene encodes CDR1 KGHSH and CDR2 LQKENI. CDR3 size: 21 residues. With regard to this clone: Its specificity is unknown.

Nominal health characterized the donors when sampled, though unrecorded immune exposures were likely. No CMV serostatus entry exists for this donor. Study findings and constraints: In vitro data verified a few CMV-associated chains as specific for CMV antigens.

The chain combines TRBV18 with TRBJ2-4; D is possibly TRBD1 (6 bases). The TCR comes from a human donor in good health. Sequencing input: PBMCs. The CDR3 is CASSPAQGQGFQPLAKNIQYF. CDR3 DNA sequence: TGTGCCAGCTCACCTGCACAGGGTCAAGGGTTCCAACCTCTAGCCAAAAACATTCAGTACTTC.